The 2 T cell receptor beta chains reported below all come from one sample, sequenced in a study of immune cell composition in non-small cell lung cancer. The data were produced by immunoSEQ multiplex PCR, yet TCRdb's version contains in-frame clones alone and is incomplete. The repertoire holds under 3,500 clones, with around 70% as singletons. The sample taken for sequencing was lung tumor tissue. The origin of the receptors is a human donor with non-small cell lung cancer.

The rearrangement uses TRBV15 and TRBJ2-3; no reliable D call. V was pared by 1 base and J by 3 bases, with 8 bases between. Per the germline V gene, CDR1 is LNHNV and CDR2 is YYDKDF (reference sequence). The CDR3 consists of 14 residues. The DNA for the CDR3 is TGTGCCACCAGCAGAGCCGTGGAGACAGATACGCAGTATTTT. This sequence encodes CATSRAVETDTQYF.

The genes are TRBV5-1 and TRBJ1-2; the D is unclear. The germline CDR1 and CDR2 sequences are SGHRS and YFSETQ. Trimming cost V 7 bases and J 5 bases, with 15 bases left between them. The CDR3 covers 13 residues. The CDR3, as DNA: TGCGCCAGCCGCCCTTCCGCGGGGTATGGCTACACCTTC. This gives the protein CASRPSAGYGYTF.